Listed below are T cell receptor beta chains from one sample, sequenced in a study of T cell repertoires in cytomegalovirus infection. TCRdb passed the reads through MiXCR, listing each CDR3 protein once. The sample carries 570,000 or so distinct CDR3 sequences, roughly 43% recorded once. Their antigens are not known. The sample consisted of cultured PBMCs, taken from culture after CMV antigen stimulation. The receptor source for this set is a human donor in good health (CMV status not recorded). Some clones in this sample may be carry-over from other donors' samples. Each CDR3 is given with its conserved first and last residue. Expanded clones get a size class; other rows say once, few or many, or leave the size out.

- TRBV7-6 CASSLTLGADGNTIYF
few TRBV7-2 CASSVRTGAETQYF
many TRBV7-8 CASSFDRDEKLFF
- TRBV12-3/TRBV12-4 CASRMTGWPEAFF
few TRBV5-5 CASSLGDSNTDTQYF
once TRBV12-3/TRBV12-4 CASSDRGTDTQYF
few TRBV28 CASSGRGGDIQYF
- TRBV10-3 CAIMGAPNTEAFF
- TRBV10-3 CATYPDRATNEKLFF
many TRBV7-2 CASSLAFTSGRASTRSVEQYF
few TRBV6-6 CASSRQVSGANVLTF
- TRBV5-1 CASSSGQTGLNTGELFF
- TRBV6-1 CATDRAGANTGELFF
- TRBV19 CASNPAGRNTEAFF
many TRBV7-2 CASRPIETNYGYTF
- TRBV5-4 CASSLELAGAGGTDTQYF
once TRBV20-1 CSARAAGTGELFF
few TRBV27 CASSPPGRRMNTEAFF
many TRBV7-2 CASSQMGGSYNEQFF
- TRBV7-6 CASSSGFSPDTQYF
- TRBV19 CASVDGSRDNEQFF
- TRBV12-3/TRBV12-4 CASGGAGGIGTQYF
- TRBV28 CASTQHQGTQPQHF
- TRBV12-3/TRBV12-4 CASKPGSSQPQHF
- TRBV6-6 CASSNRDRVSEQYF
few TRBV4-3 CASSQPGRAHEQFF